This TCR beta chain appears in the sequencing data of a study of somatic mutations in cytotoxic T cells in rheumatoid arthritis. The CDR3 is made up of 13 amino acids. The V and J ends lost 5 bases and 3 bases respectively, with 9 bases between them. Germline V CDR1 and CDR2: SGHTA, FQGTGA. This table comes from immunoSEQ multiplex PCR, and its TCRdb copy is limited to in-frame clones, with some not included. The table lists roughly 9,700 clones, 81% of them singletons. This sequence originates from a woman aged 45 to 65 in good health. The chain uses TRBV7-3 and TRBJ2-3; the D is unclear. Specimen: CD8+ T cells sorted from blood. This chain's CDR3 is CASSLLGTDTQYF. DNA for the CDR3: TGTGCCAGCAGCCTACTCGGGACAGATACGCAGTATTTT.